This TCR beta chain was documented in a study of graft-versus-host responses after intestinal transplantation. Study-wide context: Transplantation in recipients was multivisceral, liver-intestinal, or isolated intestinal. Recipients uniformly received anti-thymocyte globulin induction, followed by tacrolimus and steroids for approximately 3 years. Study results and caveats: Early post-transplant HvG declines were associated with peak circulating GvH clone levels. GvH clones surfaced in recipient marrow, some emerging earlier in ileum or blood.

The CDR3 length is 14 residues. The germline CDR1 and CDR2 sequences are SGHRS and YFSETQ. J was trimmed by 4 bases and V by 0 bases; bases with no gene match: 1. Data came from immunoSEQ multiplex PCR; TCRdb stores just in-frame clones and leaves some out. The sample consists of about 97,000 clones, roughly 90% of them appearing once. Comment on this clone: As yet, its antigen is unknown.

The specimen was PBMCs, collected around 68 weeks after intestinal transplant. This clonotype was sampled from a human patient who received an intestinal transplant, so some T cells may come from the graft donor. The chain links TRBV5-1 to TRBJ1-2, with 9 nucleotides matching TRBD1. CDR3 residues: CASSLGTGAYGYTF. In DNA form, the CDR3 reads TGCGCCAGCAGCTTGGGGACAGGGGCCTATGGCTACACCTTC.